Given below is one TCR beta chain in context. What antigen it recognizes has not been identified. No much larger clone exists at a distance of one base, and base qualities are not known. The data were produced on an Illumina HiSeq 2500. TCR beta libraries were prepared by quantitative 5'-RACE with molecular barcodes. The published analysis was carried out like this. A new computational method based on a probabilistic model of VDJ rearrangement was used to identify disease-linked TCR variants. TCRdb reworked the public reads: Q25 trimming with fastp, MiXCR clone assembly, productive beta chains retained. Rows with one shared CDR3 protein collapse into an entry with the most common genes and DNA. None of the V and J calls come from the authors' own analysis; TCRdb made them. The sample records roughly 670,000 distinct CDR3 sequences, 19% of which are singletons. Together, the top ten hold around 20% of the sample.

The sample is drawn from a study of CD8 T cells in ankylosing spondylitis (TCRdb year 2017). Study-wide context: To find TCR variants linked to disease, the study profiled T cell receptor beta repertoires in ankylosing spondylitis patients and healthy donors. In total, the full study cohort was made up of 85 to 140 healthy donors and roughly 27 ankylosing spondylitis patients. Peripheral blood was sampled, and synovial fluid was additionally collected from ankylosing spondylitis patients. General conclusions and limits of the study: Some motif variants had previously been reported in the synovial fluid and blood of reactive arthritis patients, which suggests shared mechanisms of disease initiation. The disease-linked clones were reported as significantly enriched in matched synovial fluid samples from ankylosing spondylitis patients. The disease-linked clones showed a CD8+ phenotype and occurred at relatively low frequencies in peripheral blood. A TCR beta motif made up of under ten highly homologous amino acid variants appeared to be characteristic of blood from ankylosing spondylitis patients.

Trimming takes 3 bases off V and 6 bases off J; junction bases not matched to a gene: 5. The CDR3 runs 15 amino acids, cysteine and phenylalanine included. Only the CDR3 DNA stays, 45 bases, in frame from base 1. CDR1 and CDR2 (MNHEY, SMNVEV) derive from the germline V gene (reference sequence). The V and J genes are TRBV27 and TRBJ2-2; TRBD2 agrees with 9 junctional bases. The sample taken for sequencing was blood, either unsorted or a sorted T cell fraction (not recorded which). The sequence came from a male donor with ankylosing spondylitis. The CDR3 reads CASSFSGSGAGELFF. The DNA is TGTGCCAGCAGTTTTAGCGGGAGCGGGGCCGGGGAGCTGTTTTTT.